This TCR beta chain was found in a study of cytomegalovirus exposure and HLA in healthy donors. About the research overall: A prior study identified 90 million to 120 million unique TCR beta sequences from roughly 180 million T cells. Overall study results and limits: One cluster of highly shared sequence variants probably arose as a sequencing artifact. The authors later found TCR association rates varying by HLA locus, with DRB1 most and HLA-C fewest. Some TCR beta chains (more than 150 of them) were listed as cytomegalovirus-associated.

Concerning this clone: Its antigen remains unidentified.

It was with 60 Vbeta and 13 Jbeta primers that the PCR ran. Only in-frame clones appear in the TCRdb table, and some are missing; sequencing was by immunoSEQ multiplex PCR. The sample's table shows 75,000 to 80,000 clones. Sequenced sample: PBMCs. The receptor's source is a young man in good health and CMV-seropositive.

The CDR3 protein is CASSLEGQYSNQPQHF. The CDR3 bases are TGTGCCAGCAGCTTAGAGGGACAATATAGCAATCAGCCCCAGCATTTT. This chain joins TRBV7-2 and TRBJ1-5; tentatively, D is TRBD1 (6 bases). Germline CDR1 is SGHTA and CDR2 is FQGNSA. The CDR3 contains 16 residues. The V end lost 1 base, the J end lost 0 bases, and 10 bases lay between the germline ends. The full variable domain, with the rest looked up from reference TRBV7-2 and TRBJ1-5, is GAGVSQSPSNKVTEKGKDVELRCDPISGHTALYWYRQSLGQGLEFLIYFQGNSAPDKSGLPSDRFSAERTGGSVSTLTIQRTQQEDSAVYLCASSLEGQYSNQPQHFGDGTRLSIL.